The text below deals with one T cell receptor (beta chain). This clone was recorded a few times. The antigen it binds to is not known. One base away there is no much larger clone; base qualities are not given. This record comes from a study of shared T cell receptors in the human thymus (dated by TCRdb to about 2021). Notes on the research overall: The study examined how self-reactive, shared T-cell receptor alpha chains are generated in the human thymus.

The library was prepared using the immunoSEQ multiplex PCR assay. Sourced from immuneACCESS, this table was stored by TCRdb with only in-frame sequences that have V and J called. A share of the clones is absent; for the studies checked, an unresolved V gene accounts for under half, and the remainder has no known explanation. Here the sample has hundreds of thousands of clones; roughly 86% occur a single time. Just under 0.0095% of the sample rests with the top ten. CDR3 length: 11 amino acids, cysteine to phenylalanine. The retained sequence is limited to the CDR3, 33 bases, with the frame set at the first base. CDR1 and CDR2 are read off the germline V gene as SQVTM and ANQGSEA. V is clipped by 0 bases and J by 7 bases, and the sequence between their germline boundaries is 6 bases long. The same sample was also studied in work on human thymus T cells. The second study, in turn, reports: Immunologically healthy infants undergoing open corrective cardiac surgery for congenital heart defects in Finland were used as donors. Thymus tissue was collected as surgical resects that were removed during corrective cardiac surgery. V and J gene segment usage appeared biased in both thymic and peripheral blood repertoires. The related research found that thymic TCR repertoires overlapped highly between unrelated individuals. The study used eight infant thymus samples plus four related peripheral blood samples to characterize TCR alpha and beta repertoires. Donor ages ranged from about 6 to 244 days, and the cohort comprised 5 to 7 male and two female infants. After being mechanically released from the tissue, thymocytes were kept at -70 degrees C in pellets of about 8.5-34 million cells. A QIAsymphony instrument was used to extract genomic DNA from the frozen cell pellets. The immunoSEQ multiplex PCR assay was used to amplify the TCRB and TCRAD loci from a standardized amount of quality-controlled genomic DNA. Amplicons spanned the V(D)J region at a length sufficient to cover the CDR3 and identify V and J genes. Amplicon sequencing was performed on an Illumina platform through the commercial immunoSEQ service. Corrections for primer bias and sequencing errors followed previously described methods, while TCRAD and TCRB definitions were based on the IMGT database. Analysis of the repertoires was done with immunoSEQ Analyzer 3.0 and VDJTools and included basic statistics, V/J segment usage, diversity estimates, rarefaction and pairwise overlap. Chao1, ChaoE, Efron-Thisted, Shannon and inverse Simpson indices were used to estimate diversity, which was also estimated on datasets down-sampled to the smallest sample. Repertoire overlap was determined by strict matching of CDR3 nucleotide sequence, V gene and J gene, and Jaccard-based multidimensional scaling clustering was applied. Thymus samples yielded on average roughly 810,000 unique TCRB clonotypes, compared with 75,000 to 100,000 from blood samples.

Specimen: thymocytes. The sequence came from a boy less than two years old with a congenital heart defect. Donor details come from another sample of the same person, matched by shared clones. The rearrangement combines TRBV29-1 with TRBJ1-1; the best D guess is TRBD1, with 5 bases matching. The DNA reads TGCAGCGTTGAAGACGGGGGTGAAGCTTTCTTT. It encodes CSVEDGGEAFF.